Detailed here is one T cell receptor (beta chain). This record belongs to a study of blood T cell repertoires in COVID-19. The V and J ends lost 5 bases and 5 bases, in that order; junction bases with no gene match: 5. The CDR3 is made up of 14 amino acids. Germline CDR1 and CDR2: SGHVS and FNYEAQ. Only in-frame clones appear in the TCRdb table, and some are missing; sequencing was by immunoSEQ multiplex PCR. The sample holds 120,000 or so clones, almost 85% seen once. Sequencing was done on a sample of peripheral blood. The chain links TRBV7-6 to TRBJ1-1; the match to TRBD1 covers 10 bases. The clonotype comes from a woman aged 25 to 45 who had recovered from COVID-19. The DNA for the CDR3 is TGTGCCAGCAGCCGAGGGACAGGGGATACTGAAGCTTTCTTT. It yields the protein CASSRGTGDTEAFF.